This T cell receptor beta chain was recovered during a study of T cells in localized non-small cell lung cancer. Study-wide results and caveats: Among blood samples, higher T cell density accompanied longer overall survival. Because only a single region of the tumor was sequenced, heterogeneity remains possible. Measurement of T cell clonality placed uninvolved adjacent lung highest, above the level in tumor. The appearance of a median roughly 61 of the top 100 tumor clones was seen in adjacent lung.

This CDR3 spans 12 amino acids. Germline loops: CDR1 MDHEN, CDR2 SYDVKM. The V end was cut by 8 bases, the J end by 6 bases, with 12 bases between. This clone appeared a single time. What it binds is unknown. Repertoires were generated with immunoSEQ multiplex PCR, while TCRdb's copy carries only in-frame clones and drops some. In the table there are more than 100,000 clones, 70% to 90% of which are singletons. The receptor comes from a female donor over 55 with stage I lung adenocarcinoma. Sequences were derived from peripheral blood, sampled before any cancer treatment. The chain joins TRBV28 to TRBJ2-3; D is undetermined. CDR3 residues: CASGIGSDTQYF. For the CDR3, the DNA is TGTGCCAGCGGAATCGGTTCGGATACGCAGTATTTT.